This TCR beta chain originates from a study of shared clonotypes between healthy human individuals (dated by TCRdb to between 2020 and 2021). Context from the whole study: Three men and two women, aged 18 to 49 years, made up the cohort. For each donor, CD4 naive and CD4 memory were each run on three plates, CD8 naive on two plates, and CD8 memory on one plate. The study deeply sequenced blood TCR repertoires of five healthy adults to estimate repertoire size and the extent of clonotype sharing between individuals. To increase sequencing depth and limit assay-specific biases, TCR repertoire library preparation and sequencing were carried out by different laboratories using diverse techniques. Per donor, leukapheresis produced somewhere between about 0.94 and 9 billion PBMCs.

Donors were healthy HIV-negative adults with no recently reported acute infections or vaccinations. All donors were Caucasian adults living in Nashville, Tennessee, USA. CD4+ T cells were enriched by magnetic negative selection, after which naive cells were positively selected on CD45RA and the negative fraction was taken as the memory subset. Blood was obtained by leukapheresis, after which PBMCs were separated by Ficoll-Histopaque density gradient centrifugation and cryopreserved in liquid nitrogen vapor phase. Analytical flow cytometry was used to check the purity and quantity of each magnetically sorted T cell population. Genomic DNA was isolated from every sorted fraction and measured by UV absorbance on a Nanodrop 2000c. Results and caveats for the whole study, not just this receptor: Compared with non-shared clonotypes, the clonotypes found in all four sorted-subset donors had higher generation probabilities. Even with the large sequencing depth, rarefaction of the sorted-subset datasets indicated that sequencing was incomplete. Sampling was restricted to blood, and TCR repertoires in tissues likely differ from the TCR repertoires found in blood. Approximately 5% of naive CD4, 3.5% of naive CD8, about 2.1% of memory CD4, and 0.35% to 0.5% of memory CD8 clonotypes were shared across a few donors. Because the study included only a small number of donors, the genetic and exposure-history diversity represented was limited. Naive subsets generally had larger estimated clonotype richness than memory subsets did. Based on pairwise subsampling, the degree of clonotype sharing among donors was expected to be affected by sequencing depth.

For this clone: The clone's antigen remains unknown. The record has no base qualities; no much larger clone is one base away.

Using the deep immunoSEQ assay, multiplex PCR amplified TCR CDR3 regions from genomic DNA. Extracted genomic DNA from each cell subset was spread evenly across all wells of several immunoSEQ 96-well plates, with each plate serving as a replicate. For sorted subsets, approximately 210 ng of genomic DNA, equivalent to about 30,000 T cell genomes, went into each replicate PCR. Purified libraries were quantified with a Qubit 3.0 fluorometer, sized on a Bioanalyzer 2100, and re-quantified with the KAPA Library Quantification kit. Every immunoSEQ 96-well plate was sequenced on a dedicated single-read 150-cycle Illumina NextSeq 550 flow cell. The study's processing was this. The immunoSEQ output contained only junctional sequences without quality scores, so filtering could not match that applied to full-length reads. To assign V/J genes and CDR3, sequences were annotated against IMGT germline references using PyIR, a Python wrapper for IgBLAST v1.9. Reads with weak V/J assignments (E-value above 1e-6), missing CDR3, stop codons, out-of-frame junctions, or ambiguous translated residues were removed. V3J clonotypes were defined as sequences sharing an identical inferred V gene, J gene, and CDR3 amino acid sequence. The percentage overlap between two repertoires was calculated by dividing the number of shared unique clonotypes by the size of the smaller repertoire. Richness of each repertoire was evaluated using RTK rarefaction, the Chao1 estimator, and Recon v2.1 estimates of unobserved clonotypes. Generation probabilities were computed with OLGA for all TCRbeta clonotypes obtained by the gDNA method from several donors. In TCRdb, the immuneACCESS table is reduced to in-frame sequences with V and J assigned. These tables do not hold every clone; where another copy was compared, an unresolved V gene accounts for under half, and the others remain unexplained. The DNA gave D and trimming, while V, J and clone size come from that table. The sample records 550,000 to 700,000 clones, more than 70% of which are singletons. Clones ranked in the top ten supply 1.5% to 2% of the sample.

CDR3 length: 16 amino acids, cysteine to phenylalanine. Just CDR3 DNA is preserved here, 48 bases in frame from base 1. Trimming removed 3 bases from V and 1 base from J; the gene matches leave 4 bases unexplained. CDR1 MDHEN and CDR2 SYDVKM are derived from the germline V gene. The sample taken for sequencing was memory CD4+ T cells sorted from blood. In light of the paper, this sample's cell subset or site label describes: CD45RA-negative fraction. The chain is made from TRBV28 and TRBJ2-2, with 8 central nucleotides matching TRBD1. The sequence came from a woman under 40 in good health. The CDR3 corresponds to CASSFGGTGNTGELFF. Read as DNA, the sequence is TGTGCCAGCAGTTTTGGGGGGACAGGGAACACCGGGGAGCTGTTTTTT.